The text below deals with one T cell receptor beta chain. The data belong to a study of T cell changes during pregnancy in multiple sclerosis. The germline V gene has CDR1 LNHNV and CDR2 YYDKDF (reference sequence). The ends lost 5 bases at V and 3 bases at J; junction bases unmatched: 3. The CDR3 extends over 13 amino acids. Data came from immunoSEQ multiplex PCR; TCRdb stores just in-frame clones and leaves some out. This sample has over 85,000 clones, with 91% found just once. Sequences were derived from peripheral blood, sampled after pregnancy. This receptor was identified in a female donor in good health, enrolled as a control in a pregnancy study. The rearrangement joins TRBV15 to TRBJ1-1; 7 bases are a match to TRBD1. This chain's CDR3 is CATSGGQYTEAFF. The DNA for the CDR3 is TGTGCCACCAGCGGGGGACAGTACACTGAAGCTTTCTTT. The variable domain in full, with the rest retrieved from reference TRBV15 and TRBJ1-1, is DAMVIQNPRYQVTQFGKPVTLSCSQTLNHNVMYWYQQKSSQAPKLLFHYYDKDFNNEADTPDNFQSRRPNTSFCFLDIRSPGLGDTAMYLCATSGGQYTEAFFGQGTRLTVV.